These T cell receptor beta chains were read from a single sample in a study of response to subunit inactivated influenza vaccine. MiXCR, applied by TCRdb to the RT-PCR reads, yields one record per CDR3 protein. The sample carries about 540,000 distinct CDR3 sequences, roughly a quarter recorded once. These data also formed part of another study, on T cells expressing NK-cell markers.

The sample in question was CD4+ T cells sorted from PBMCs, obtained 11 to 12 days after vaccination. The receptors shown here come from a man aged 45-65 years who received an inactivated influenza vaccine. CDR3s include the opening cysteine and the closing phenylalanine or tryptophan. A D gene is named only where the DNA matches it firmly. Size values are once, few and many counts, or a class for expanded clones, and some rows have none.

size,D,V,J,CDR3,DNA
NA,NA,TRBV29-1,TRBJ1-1,CSANRVGNTEAFF,TGCAGCGCAAACAGGGTTGGGAACACTGAAGCTTTCTTT
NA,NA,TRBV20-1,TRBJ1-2,CSGSGGYGYTF,TGCAGTGGGTCGGGGGGCTATGGCTACACCTTC
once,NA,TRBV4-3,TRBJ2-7,CASSQEARERDEQYF,TGCGCCAGCAGCCAAGAAGCGCGGGAACGGGACGAGCAGTACTTC
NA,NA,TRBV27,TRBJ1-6,CASSFGDENSPLHF,TGTGCCAGCAGTTTTGGGGATGAGAATTCACCCCTCCACTTT
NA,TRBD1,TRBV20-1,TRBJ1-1,CSASDRVISEAFF,TGCAGTGCTTCCGACAGGGTCATTTCGGAAGCTTTCTTT
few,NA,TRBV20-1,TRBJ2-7,CSALIPTSSYEQYF,TGCAGTGCTCTAATACCTACGAGCTCCTACGAGCAGTACTTC
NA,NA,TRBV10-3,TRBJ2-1,CAISGQVGGAYNEQFF,TGTGCCATCAGTGGACAAGTGGGAGGAGCCTACAATGAGCAGTTCTTC
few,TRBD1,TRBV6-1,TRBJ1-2,CASSADRGRTGYTF,TGTGCCAGCAGCGCAGACAGGGGGCGGACGGGCTACACCTTC
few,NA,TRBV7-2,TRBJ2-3,CASSLYGRGSTDTQYF,TGTGCCAGCAGCTTATACGGTAGGGGGTCCACAGATACGCAGTATTTT
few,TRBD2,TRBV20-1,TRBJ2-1,CSASIGRLAGVEQFF,TGCAGTGCTAGCATTGGTAGACTAGCGGGAGTTGAGCAGTTCTTC
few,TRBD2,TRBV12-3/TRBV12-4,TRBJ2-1,CASSGGVSDNEQFF,TGTGCCAGCAGTGGGGGGGTCAGCGACAATGAGCAGTTCTTC
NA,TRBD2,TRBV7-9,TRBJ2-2,CASSLTSGNTGELFF,TGTGCCAGCAGCCTAACTAGCGGAAACACCGGGGAGCTGTTTTTT
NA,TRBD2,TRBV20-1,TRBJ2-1,CSGSGLANNEQFF,TGCAGTGGTTCGGGACTAGCGAACAATGAGCAGTTCTTC
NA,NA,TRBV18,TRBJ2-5,CASSGGRQETQYF,TGTGCCAGCTCAGGAGGCAGGCAAGAGACCCAGTACTTC
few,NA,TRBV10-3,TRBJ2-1,CAITLRGGNEQFF,TGTGCCATCACCCTCAGGGGGGGCAATGAGCAGTTCTTC
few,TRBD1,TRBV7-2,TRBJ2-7,CASTKTAAGQGYEQYF,TGTGCCAGCACCAAGACCGCCGCCGGACAGGGCTACGAGCAGTACTTC
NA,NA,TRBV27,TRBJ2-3,CASRSGNGRDTQYF,TGTGCCAGCAGATCGGGCAACGGGCGAGATACGCAGTATTTT
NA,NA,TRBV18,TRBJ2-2,CASSPSTFTGELFF,TGTGCCAGCTCACCGTCCACTTTCACCGGGGAGCTGTTTTTT
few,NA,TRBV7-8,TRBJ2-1,CASSFYGSSYNEQFF,TGTGCCAGCAGCTTTTACGGGAGCTCCTACAATGAGCAGTTCTTC
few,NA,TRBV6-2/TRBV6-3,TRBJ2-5,CASSFRLDRNQETQYF,TGTGCCAGCAGTTTTCGGCTTGACAGGAACCAAGAGACCCAGTACTTC
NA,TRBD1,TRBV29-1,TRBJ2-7,CGVRTGGLQYF,TGCGGCGTACGAACAGGGGGGTTGCAGTACTTC
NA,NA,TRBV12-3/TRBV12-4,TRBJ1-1,CASSLIGPGGGFF,TGTGCCAGCAGTTTAATAGGACCGGGAGGGGGATTCTTT
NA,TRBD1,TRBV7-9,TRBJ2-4,CASRSGTVENIQYF,TGTGCCAGCAGATCAGGGACAGTCGAAAACATTCAGTACTTC
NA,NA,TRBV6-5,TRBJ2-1,CASSSGQNSYNEQFF,TGTGCCAGCAGTTCCGGACAGAACTCCTACAATGAGCAGTTCTTC
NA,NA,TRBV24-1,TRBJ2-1,CATSRLGATYNEQFF,TGTGCCACCAGCCGCCTTGGGGCCACCTACAATGAGCAGTTCTTC
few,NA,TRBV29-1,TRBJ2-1,CSVVRRAQGFLLVF,TGCAGCGTTGTCAGGCGCGCCCAAGGGTTTCTTTTGGTCTTC
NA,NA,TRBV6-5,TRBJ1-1,CASSYMGPMNTEAFF,TGTGCCAGCAGTTACATGGGACCGATGAACACTGAAGCTTTCTTT
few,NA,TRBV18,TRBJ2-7,CASSPGAAYEQYF,TGTGCCAGCTCACCAGGGGCCGCCTACGAGCAGTACTTC
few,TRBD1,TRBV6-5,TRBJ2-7,CASSYLLGQGLYEQYF,TGTGCCAGCAGTTACCTTTTGGGACAGGGATTGTACGAGCAGTACTTC
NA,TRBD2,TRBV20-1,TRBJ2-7,CSADPGLAGLYEQYF,TGCAGTGCGGATCCGGGACTAGCGGGGCTCTACGAGCAGTACTTC
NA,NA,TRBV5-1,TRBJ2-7,CASSFAGISGLEEQYF,TGCGCCAGCAGCTTCGCAGGAATTTCAGGGTTAGAGGAGCAGTACTTC
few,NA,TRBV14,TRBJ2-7,CASSQAVSYEQYF,TGTGCCAGCAGCCAAGCTGTCTCCTACGAGCAGTACTTC
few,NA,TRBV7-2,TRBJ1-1,CASSLVTNTEAFF,TGTGCCAGCAGCTTAGTGACGAACACTGAAGCTTTCTTT
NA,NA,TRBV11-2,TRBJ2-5,CASSRPAGNIETQYF,TGTGCCAGCAGCCGCCCGGCAGGGAATATTGAGACCCAGTACTTC
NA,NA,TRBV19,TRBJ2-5,CASSRLARETQYF,TGTGCCAGTAGTAGGCTAGCCCGGGAGACCCAGTACTTC
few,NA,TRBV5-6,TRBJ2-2,CASSPDMAGELFF,TGTGCCAGCAGTCCTGACATGGCCGGGGAGCTGTTTTTT
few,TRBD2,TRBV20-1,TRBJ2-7,CSATTGTSVSYEQYF,TGCAGTGCTACGACCGGGACTAGCGTTTCCTACGAGCAGTACTTC
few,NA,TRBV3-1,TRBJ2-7,CASSHGQGYEQYF,TGTGCCAGCAGCCACGGGCAAGGCTACGAGCAGTACTTC
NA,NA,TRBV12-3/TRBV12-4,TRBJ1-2,CASSSTGLGGYTF,TGTGCCAGCAGTTCCACAGGGTTAGGCGGCTACACCTTC
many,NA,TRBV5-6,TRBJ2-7,CASSLVAESTYEQYF,TGTGCCAGCAGCTTGGTAGCGGAGTCGACCTACGAGCAGTACTTC
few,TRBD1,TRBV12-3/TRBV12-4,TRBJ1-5,CASSGDRGRNNQPQHF,TGTGCCAGCAGTGGTGACAGGGGGCGTAACAATCAGCCCCAGCATTTT
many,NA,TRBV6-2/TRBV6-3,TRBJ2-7,CASSYSMAYEQYF,TGTGCCAGCAGTTACTCTATGGCCTACGAGCAGTACTTC
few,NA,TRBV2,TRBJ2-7,CASSAQEIRSNEQYF,TGTGCCAGCAGTGCACAGGAGATACGCTCTAACGAGCAGTACTTC
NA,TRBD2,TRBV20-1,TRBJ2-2,CSAKLAGGAGELFF,TGCAGTGCCAAACTAGCGGGGGGCGCCGGGGAGCTGTTTTTT
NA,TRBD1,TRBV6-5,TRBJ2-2,CASSYHRGPTKGYTGELFF,TGTGCCAGCAGTTACCACAGGGGACCCACCAAAGGGTACACCGGGGAGCTGTTTTTT
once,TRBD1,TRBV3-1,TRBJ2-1,CASSQVYRGHEQFF,TGTGCCAGCAGCCAGGTCTACAGGGGGCATGAGCAGTTCTTC
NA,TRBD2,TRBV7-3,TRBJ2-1,CASSLASPSGEQFF,TGTGCCAGCAGCTTAGCCTCTCCTAGCGGCGAGCAGTTCTTC
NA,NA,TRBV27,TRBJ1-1,CASSYRNMNTEAFF,TGTGCCAGCAGTTACAGGAACATGAACACTGAAGCTTTCTTT
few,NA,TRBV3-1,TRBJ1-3,CASWGSPSGNTIYF,TGTGCCAGCTGGGGCAGTCCCTCTGGAAACACCATATATTTT
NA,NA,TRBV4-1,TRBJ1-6,CASSQVVDNNPYNSPLHF,TGCGCCAGCAGCCAAGTCGTGGACAACAATCCCTATAATTCACCCCTCCACTTT
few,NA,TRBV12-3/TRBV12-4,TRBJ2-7,CASGPWHEQYF,TGTGCCAGCGGACCTTGGCACGAGCAGTACTTC
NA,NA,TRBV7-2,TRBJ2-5,CASSLLPGGTETQYF,TGTGCCAGCAGCCTCCTCCCAGGGGGGACAGAGACCCAGTACTTC
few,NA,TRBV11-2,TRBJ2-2,CASSSIQAGELFF,TGTGCCAGCAGCTCCATTCAGGCCGGGGAGCTGTTTTTT
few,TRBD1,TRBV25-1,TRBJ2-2,CASSVQGVGTGELFF,TGTGCCAGCAGTGTACAGGGGGTTGGCACCGGGGAGCTGTTTTTT
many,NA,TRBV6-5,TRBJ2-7,CASSYSVNSYEQYF,TGTGCCAGCAGTTACTCTGTCAACTCCTACGAGCAGTACTTC